This paragraph covers one TCR beta chain sequence. Some clones are missing from TCRdb's copy, which holds only in-frame ones; the method was immunoSEQ multiplex PCR. This table has roughly 600 clones, about 89% appearing once. This record comes from a study of tumor T cells in aggressive B-cell lymphoma. Germline V CDR1 and CDR2: MDHEN, SYDVKM. With V trimmed by 6 bases and J by 7 bases, 11 bases remained unmatched. The CDR3 totals 15 residues. Sequenced input: tumor tissue. The receptor comes from an adult with diffuse large B cell lymphoma. J is TRBJ2-1 and V is TRBV28; 8 bases map to TRBD2. CDR3 residues: CASSPGGGPKNEQFF. As DNA, the CDR3 is TGTGCCAGCAGCCCGGGGGGGGGCCCCAAGAATGAGCAGTTCTTC.